Shown below are 4 T cell receptor beta chains from a single sample sequenced in a study of cytomegalovirus exposure and HLA in healthy donors. PCR involved 60 Vbeta and 13 Jbeta primers. Profiled with immunoSEQ multiplex PCR; TCRdb holds only in-frame clones, not every one. The data contain under 200,000 clones, around 73% of them singletons. The source material was PBMCs. These receptors all come from a man aged 55 to 70 in good health and CMV-seronegative.

V gene TRBV7-2 combines with J gene TRBJ1-2; the D gene is possibly TRBD1 (5 bases). This CDR3 is 16 amino acids long. V dropped 6 bases and J dropped 2 bases, with 19 bases sitting between them. Germline V lookup: CDR1 SGHTA, CDR2 FQGNSA. The CDR3 is CASRPAGERRNYGYTF. For the CDR3, the DNA is TGTGCCAGCAGGCCGGCGGGGGAGAGGAGGAACTATGGCTACACCTTC.

The CDR3 is CASSWGQGWPDTQYF. In DNA, the CDR3 is TGTGCCAGCAGTTGGGGACAGGGGTGGCCAGATACGCAGTATTTT. This chain links TRBV28 with TRBJ2-3; 10 bases line up with TRBD1. J lost 4 bases, V lost 4 bases, and 5 bases had no gene match. This CDR3 region has 15 residues. Germline V gene sequence: CDR1 MDHEN, CDR2 SYDVKM.

Worth noting for this clone: The sample has other DNA sequences that encode this CDR3 too. This chain joins TRBV29-1 and TRBJ1-1, with D unclear. This CDR3 contains 13 residues. V was shortened by 4 bases and J by 0 bases, with 9 bases between the two germline ends. The germline CDR1 and CDR2 sequences are SQVTM and ANQGSEA. CDR3 sequence: CSVGGGMNTEAFF. The CDR3 DNA sequence: TGCAGCGTTGGCGGCGGGATGAACACTGAAGCTTTCTTT. Filled out from reference TRBV29-1 and TRBJ1-1, the complete variable domain reads SAVISQKPSRDICQRGTSLTIQCQVDSQVTMMFWYRQQPGQSLTLIATANQGSEATYESGFVIDKFPISRPNLTFSTLTVSNMSPEDSSIYLCSVGGGMNTEAFFGQGTRLTVV.

The chain is built from TRBV7-2 and TRBJ2-3, with D perhaps matching TRBD2 (6 bases). The CDR3 contains 12 residues. Germline loops: CDR1 SGHTA, CDR2 FQGNSA. With 5 bases removed from V and 6 bases from J, the gap between germline ends came to 9 bases. The DNA of the CDR3 is TGTGCCAGCAGCGTACGGGGGGATACGCAGTATTTT. Residues: CASSVRGDTQYF.